This TCR beta chain derives from a study of shared clonotypes between healthy human individuals. A remark on this clone: What it binds is not known.

General study findings and limits: Clonotypes which were not shared had lower generation probabilities than clonotypes that all four donors shared.

TCRdb's copy holds only in-frame clones and misses some; the assay was immunoSEQ multiplex PCR. This sample has approximately 1,500,000 clones, with 98% found just once. Donors, without exception, were Caucasian adults residing in Nashville, Tennessee. This CDR3 has 13 amino acids. Germline CDR1 is LNHDA and CDR2 is SQIVND (reference sequence). Trimming left V 7 bases short and J 1 base short, with 9 bases between. This receptor was taken from a man aged 30-40 years in good health. The V call is TRBV19, the J call TRBJ2-3; possibly TRBD2 for D (5 bases). Sequenced sample: naive CD4+ T cells sorted from blood. The subset here: CD45RA+ positively selected. CDR3 in amino acids: CASIGSGTDTQYF. CDR3 nucleotide sequence: TGTGCCAGTATCGGTAGCGGCACAGATACGCAGTATTTT.